Included here is one T cell receptor beta chain sequence, with context. Sequencing was performed with immunoSEQ multiplex PCR; in TCRdb, only in-frame clones are kept and a portion is missing. The data hold 77,000 or so clones, with less than 95% observed a single time. This sample was taken from a study of OX40 agonist ivuxolimab in advanced cancers. The sample here was CD4+ or CD8+ T cells sorted from blood, taken in a trial of the OX40 agonist ivuxolimab. This sequence originates from an adult with an advanced solid tumor such as melanoma, head and neck, liver or kidney cancer.

The CDR3 here is CASSFAGGDTQYF. The CDR3 DNA reads TGTGCCAGCAGCTTCGCGGGAGGTGATACGCAGTATTTT. The chain has TRBV7-2 and TRBJ2-3; 8 nucleotides match TRBD2. This CDR3 contains 13 residues. Germline trimming cut 3 bases from V and 6 bases from J; bases unmatched to any gene: 2. Germline V gene data show CDR1 as SGHTA and CDR2 as FQGNSA.